Listed below are T cell receptor beta chains from one sample, sequenced in a study of blood T cells in healthy people across ages. Via MiXCR, TCRdb re-called the 5' RACE reads, giving one row per CDR3 protein. Of about 1,500,000 distinct CDR3 sequences listed, around 42% are singletons. Sequences were obtained from blood. These receptors all stem from a woman aged 18-29 years in good health. The CDR3 runs from the conserved cysteine through the conserved F or W. The D gene is left open where the match is weak. Some rows mark clone size as missing; the rest say once, few, many or name a class of expanded clone.

d_call j_call v_call clone_size cdr3_length cdr3_aa cdr3_nt
TRBD2 TRBJ2-3 TRBV20-1 many 15 CSAGLLAGRTDTQYF TGCAGTGCTGGGTTACTAGCGGGGCGGACAGATACGCAGTATTTT
TRBD1 TRBJ2-7 TRBV6-5 few 16 CASRSLAQGKSYEQYF TGTGCCAGCAGATCCCTGGCACAGGGGAAGTCCTACGAGCAGTACTTC
TRBD2 TRBJ2-3 TRBV24-1 NA 16 CATSGERGNPTDTQYF TGTGCCACCAGTGGGGAGCGGGGCAACCCGACAGATACGCAGTATTTT
NA TRBJ2-2 TRBV21-1 NA 15 CASPQRGPNTGELFF TGTGCCAGCCCCCAGCGGGGGCCGAACACCGGGGAGCTGTTTTTT
NA TRBJ2-3 TRBV20-1 many 16 CSARYWSAITTDTQYF TGCAGTGCTAGATATTGGTCGGCCATAACGACAGATACGCAGTATTTT
TRBD1 TRBJ1-2 TRBV5-5 NA 13 CASSFDRVYGYTF TGTGCCAGCAGCTTCGACAGGGTCTATGGCTACACCTTC
TRBD2 TRBJ2-5 TRBV27 few 12 CASAGLAGVQYF TGTGCCAGCGCGGGACTAGCGGGTGTGCAGTACTTC
NA TRBJ1-2 TRBV5-1 NA 15 CASSPSGVPNYGYTF TGCGCCAGCAGCCCAAGCGGAGTTCCTAACTATGGCTACACCTTC
NA TRBJ2-1 TRBV3-1 few 16 CASSHWGSGSDNEQFF TGTGCCAGCAGCCACTGGGGGAGTGGGTCAGACAATGAGCAGTTCTTC
NA TRBJ2-7 TRBV12-3/TRBV12-4 NA 16 CASSLTFPGSYNEQYF TGTGCCAGCAGTTTAACGTTCCCAGGCTCCTACAATGAGCAGTACTTC
TRBD2 TRBJ2-5 TRBV6-5 NA 14 CASSYERGVKTQYF TGTGCCAGCAGTTACGAGCGGGGGGTGAAGACCCAGTACTTC
NA TRBJ2-4 TRBV3-1 NA 14 CASSQLAPKNIQYF TGTGCCAGCAGCCAATTAGCCCCCAAAAACATTCAGTACTTC
TRBD2 TRBJ2-1 TRBV20-1 NA 14 CGARGLATYNEQFF TGCGGTGCTAGAGGACTAGCCACCTACAATGAGCAGTTCTTC
NA TRBJ2-1 TRBV18 NA 14 CASSPDLFYNEQFF TGTGCCAGCTCACCAGACTTGTTCTACAATGAGCAGTTCTTC
NA TRBJ1-4 TRBV7-9 NA 17 CASSFGRAKATNEKLFF TGTGCCAGCAGCTTTGGCAGGGCCAAGGCAACTAATGAAAAACTGTTTTTT
TRBD2 TRBJ2-1 TRBV4-1 many 17 CASSQSEGLASYNEQFF TGCGCCAGCAGCCAATCGGAAGGACTAGCGTCCTACAATGAGCAGTTCTTC
NA TRBJ2-7 TRBV21-1 few 11 CASSKQEEQYF TGTGCCAGCAGCAAACAGGAGGAGCAGTACTTC
TRBD1 TRBJ2-1 TRBV11-2 NA 16 CASSKGTGDLNNERFF TGTGCCAGCAGCAAAGGGACAGGCGACCTAAACAATGAGCGGTTCTTC
NA TRBJ2-7 TRBV7-2 NA 15 CASSLGRGRSYEQYF TGTGCCAGCAGCTTAGGACGGGGGCGCTCCTACGAGCAGTACTTC
TRBD1 TRBJ1-5 TRBV5-1 NA 15 CASSWTGNSNQPQHF TGCGCCAGCAGCTGGACAGGGAATAGCAATCAGCCCCAGCATTTT
NA TRBJ2-5 TRBV6-1 NA 14 CASSPRRPKETQYF TGTGCCAGCAGTCCCCGTCGGCCCAAAGAGACCCAGTACTTC
NA TRBJ1-2 TRBV10-3 NA 12 CAISELIRGYTF TGTGCCATCAGTGAGCTAATTCGGGGCTACACCTTC
NA TRBJ2-2 TRBV20-1 NA 12 CSARVEGGELFF TGCAGTGCTAGAGTAGAAGGCGGGGAGCTGTTTTTT